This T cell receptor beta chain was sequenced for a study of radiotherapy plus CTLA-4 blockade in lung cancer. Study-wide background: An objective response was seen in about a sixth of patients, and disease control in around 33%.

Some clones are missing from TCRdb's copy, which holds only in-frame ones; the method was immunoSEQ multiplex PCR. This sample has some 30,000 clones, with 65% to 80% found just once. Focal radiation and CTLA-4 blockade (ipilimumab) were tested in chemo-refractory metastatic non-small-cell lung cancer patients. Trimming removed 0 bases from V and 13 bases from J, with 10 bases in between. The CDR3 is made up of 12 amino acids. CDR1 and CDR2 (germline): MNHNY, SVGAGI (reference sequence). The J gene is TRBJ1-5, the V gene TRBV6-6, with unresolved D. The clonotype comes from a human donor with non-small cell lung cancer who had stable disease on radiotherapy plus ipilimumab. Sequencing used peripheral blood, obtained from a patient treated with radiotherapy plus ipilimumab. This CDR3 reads CASSYSSAEQHF. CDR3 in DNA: TGTGCCAGCAGTTACTCGTCCGCGGAACAGCATTTT.